This TCR beta chain was documented in a study of neurological immune-mediated disorders. By 5'RACE with 10-nucleotide random UMIs, the cDNA was made. TCRdb called the 5' RACE reads again in MiXCR, with one record for every CDR3 protein. The table has 80,000 or so distinct CDR3 sequences, around 9.9% seen once; the top ten hold around 1.7%. In this sample, this clonotype turned up many times. Germline V gene sequence: CDR1 LGHDT, CDR2 YNNKEL (reference sequence). The V and J ends lost 4 bases and 6 bases respectively, with 24 bases between them. The CDR3 runs 17 residues. Source material was 2 million unsorted PBMCs, stored at -80 °C in RNAlater.

This chain uses TRBV3-1 with TRBJ1-1; no definite D call. Sequencing was carried out using PBMCs. The sequence came from a man in his forties or fifties in good health. CDR3 sequence (DNA): TGTGCCAGCAGCCCCCCAACGGCAGTTTTGGTTTTTCCTGAAGCTTTCTTT. This codes for CASSPPTAVLVFPEAFF.